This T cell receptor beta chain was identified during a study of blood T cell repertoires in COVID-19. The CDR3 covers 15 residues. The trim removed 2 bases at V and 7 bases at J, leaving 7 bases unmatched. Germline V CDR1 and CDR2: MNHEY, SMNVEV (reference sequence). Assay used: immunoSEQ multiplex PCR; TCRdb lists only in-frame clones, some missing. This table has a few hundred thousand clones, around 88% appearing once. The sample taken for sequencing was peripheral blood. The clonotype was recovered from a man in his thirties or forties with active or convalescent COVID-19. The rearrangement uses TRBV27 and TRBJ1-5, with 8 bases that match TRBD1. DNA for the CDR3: TGTGCCAGCAGTTTACTGGACAGGGTAGGACAGCCCCAGCATTTT. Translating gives CASSLLDRVGQPQHF.